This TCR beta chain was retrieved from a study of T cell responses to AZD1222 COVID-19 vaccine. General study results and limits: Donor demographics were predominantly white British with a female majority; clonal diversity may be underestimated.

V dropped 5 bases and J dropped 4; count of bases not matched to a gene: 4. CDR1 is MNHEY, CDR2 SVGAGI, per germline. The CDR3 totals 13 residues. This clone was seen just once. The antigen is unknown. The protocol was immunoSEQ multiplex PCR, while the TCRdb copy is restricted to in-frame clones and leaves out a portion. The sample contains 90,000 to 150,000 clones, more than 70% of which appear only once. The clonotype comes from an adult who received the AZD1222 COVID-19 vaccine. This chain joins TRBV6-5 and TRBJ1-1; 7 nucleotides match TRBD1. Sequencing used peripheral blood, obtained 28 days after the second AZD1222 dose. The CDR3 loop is CASSTGESTEAFF. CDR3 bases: TGTGCCAGCAGTACAGGGGAAAGCACTGAAGCTTTCTTT.